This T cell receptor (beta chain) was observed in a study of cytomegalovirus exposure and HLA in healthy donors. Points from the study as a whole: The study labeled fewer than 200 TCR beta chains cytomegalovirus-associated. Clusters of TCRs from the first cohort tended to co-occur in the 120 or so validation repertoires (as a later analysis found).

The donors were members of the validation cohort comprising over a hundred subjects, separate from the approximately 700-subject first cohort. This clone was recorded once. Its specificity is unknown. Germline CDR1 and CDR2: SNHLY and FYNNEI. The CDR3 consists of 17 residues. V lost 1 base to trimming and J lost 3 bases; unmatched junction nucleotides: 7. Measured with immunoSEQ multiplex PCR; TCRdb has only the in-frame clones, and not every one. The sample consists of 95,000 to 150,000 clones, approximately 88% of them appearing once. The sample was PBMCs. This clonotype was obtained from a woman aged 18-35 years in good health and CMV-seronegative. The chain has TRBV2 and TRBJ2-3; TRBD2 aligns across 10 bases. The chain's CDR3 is CASSEVVAGGGTDTQYF. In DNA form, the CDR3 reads TGTGCCAGCAGTGAAGTGGTAGCGGGAGGTGGGACAGATACGCAGTATTTT.